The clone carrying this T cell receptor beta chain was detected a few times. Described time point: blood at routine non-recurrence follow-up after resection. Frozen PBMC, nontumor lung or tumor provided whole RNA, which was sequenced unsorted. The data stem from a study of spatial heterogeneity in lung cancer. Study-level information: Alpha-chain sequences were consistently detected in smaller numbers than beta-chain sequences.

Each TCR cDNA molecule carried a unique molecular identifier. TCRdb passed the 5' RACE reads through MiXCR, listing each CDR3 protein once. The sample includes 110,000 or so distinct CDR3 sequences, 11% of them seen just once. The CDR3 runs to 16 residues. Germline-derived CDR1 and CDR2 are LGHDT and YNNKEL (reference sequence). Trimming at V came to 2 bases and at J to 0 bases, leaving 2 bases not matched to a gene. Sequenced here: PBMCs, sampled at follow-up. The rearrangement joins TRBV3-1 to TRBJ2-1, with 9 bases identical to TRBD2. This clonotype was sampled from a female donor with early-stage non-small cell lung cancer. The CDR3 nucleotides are TGTGCCAGCAGCCAAACTAGCGGGCACTCCTACAATGAGCAGTTCTTC. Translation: CASSQTSGHSYNEQFF.